This T cell receptor beta chain came from a study of T cell repertoires in cytomegalovirus infection (dated by TCRdb to the late 2010s). At the level of the whole study: The peptide stimulations were aimed at well-studied HLA-B-restricted epitopes as well as recently identified HLA-C-restricted CMV epitopes, whose presentation resists viral immunomodulation. Donor HLA type was relevant to the analysis, as public TCR beta signatures indicated carriage of CMV infection together with the matching HLA type. Findings and caveats that apply to the study as a whole: Carriers of CMV infection plus the relevant HLA type were discriminated by the cumulative frequency of public TCR beta family members in the study cohort and in an independent roughly 380-donor cohort. The ex vivo response was dominated by HLA-C-restricted CMV-specific TCR beta clonotypes, which also provided the single most frequent clonotype in two of eight donors.

Reading the label with the study, this specimen's treatment or condition is: in vitro stimulation with specific CMV peptide epitopes to enrich CMV-specific T cells. The instrument was an Illumina HiSeq 1500. The public reads were reanalyzed by TCRdb: fastp trimming at Q25, MiXCR alignment, in-frame beta chains only. Every CDR3 protein is listed once, alongside the most common genes and DNA of its rows. The sample has 650,000 to 850,000 distinct CDR3 sequences on record, 25% to 35% of them singletons. The ten largest account for around 12% of the sample. About this clonotype: Its antigen target is currently unknown. Per-base quality was not reported, and no clone a single base away is much larger than it.

V loses 7 bases, J loses 1 base, and the germline ends lie 16 bases apart. There are 15 amino acids in the CDR3, from cysteine to phenylalanine inclusive. The CDR3 DNA has 45 bases and is translated from base 1. The V gene is TRBV12-3 or TRBV12-4 and the J gene is TRBJ1-1; the D gene is perhaps TRBD1, on 5 matching bases. The clonotype originates from a human donor in good health (CMV status not recorded). Some clones in this sample may be carry-over from other donors' samples. The sequencing here drew on cultured CD8+ T cells from PBMCs, taken from culture after CMV antigen stimulation. The DNA sequence is given as TGTGCCAGCACCTTATCGGGACTGTCGAACACTGAAGCTTTCTTT. It is translated as CASTLSGLSNTEAFF.